The source of this T cell receptor (beta chain) is a study of CD8+ T cells in alopecia areata. This clone came up a few times. TCR sequencing used cDNA made by reverse transcription of extracted RNA. The repertoire was sequenced with immunoSEQ multiplex PCR; TCRdb's copy has only in-frame clones and lacks some. Among over 200,000 clones listed, approximately 52% were seen once. Germline assignment: CDR1 MGHRA and CDR2 YSYEKL. With 3 bases removed from V and 5 bases from J, the gap between germline ends came to 10 bases. The CDR3 sequence is 13 residues long. This TCR came from a human donor with alopecia areata. The starting material was CD4+ T cells sorted from blood, obtained at week 0. V is TRBV4-1 and J is TRBJ2-5, with D perhaps matching TRBD1 or TRBD2 (5 bases each). The chain's CDR3 is CASSHSWGETQYF. The CDR3 DNA reads as TGCGCCAGCAGCCACTCGTGGGGGGAGACCCAGTACTTC.